This T cell receptor beta chain was obtained from a study of blood T cell repertoires in COVID-19. The overall study: Italy, Spain and the United States were the sources of the convalescent and acute COVID-19 samples. Sources were T cells, B-cell-depleted T cells, or PBMCs; the material itself was cDNA or gDNA.

As processed by the authors: How many nucleated cells were present was estimated from reference gene primer amplification. Produced via immunoSEQ multiplex PCR; TCRdb's table is partial and in-frame only. V, J and clone size are taken as reported in that table, and D and trimming were inferred from the DNA itself. This repertoire shows about 250,000 clones, approximately 86% found once; its top ten account for more than 5.5%. This clone was seen a single time. Germline values: CDR1 LNHDA, CDR2 SQIVND (reference sequence). The CDR3 totals 14 residues. Trimming stripped 5 bases from V and 7 bases from J, with 14 bases between.

The sequence was collected from a human donor in a cohort sampled during active COVID-19. This rearrangement joins TRBV19 to TRBJ2-2; TRBD1 is a possible D gene (6 bases). Input material: peripheral blood. CDR3 protein: CASSPLYRVGELFF. In DNA form, the CDR3 reads TGTGCCAGTAGTCCGCTATACAGGGTCGGGGAGCTGTTTTTT.